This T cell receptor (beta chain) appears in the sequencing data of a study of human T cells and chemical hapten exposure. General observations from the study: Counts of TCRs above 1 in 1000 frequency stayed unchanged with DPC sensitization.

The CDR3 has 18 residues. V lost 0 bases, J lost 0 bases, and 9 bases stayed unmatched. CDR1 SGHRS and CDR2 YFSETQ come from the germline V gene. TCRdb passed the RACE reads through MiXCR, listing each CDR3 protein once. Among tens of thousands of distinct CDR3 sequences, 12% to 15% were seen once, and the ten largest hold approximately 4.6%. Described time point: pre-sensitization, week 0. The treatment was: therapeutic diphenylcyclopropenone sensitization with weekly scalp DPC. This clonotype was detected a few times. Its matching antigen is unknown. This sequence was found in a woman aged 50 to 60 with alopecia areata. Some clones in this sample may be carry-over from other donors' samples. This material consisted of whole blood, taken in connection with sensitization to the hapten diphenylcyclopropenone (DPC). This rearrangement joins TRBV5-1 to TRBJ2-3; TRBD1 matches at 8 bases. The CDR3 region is CASSLAGLGQGSTDTQYF. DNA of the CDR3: TGCGCCAGCAGCTTGGCCGGTCTTGGACAGGGCAGCACAGATACGCAGTATTTT.